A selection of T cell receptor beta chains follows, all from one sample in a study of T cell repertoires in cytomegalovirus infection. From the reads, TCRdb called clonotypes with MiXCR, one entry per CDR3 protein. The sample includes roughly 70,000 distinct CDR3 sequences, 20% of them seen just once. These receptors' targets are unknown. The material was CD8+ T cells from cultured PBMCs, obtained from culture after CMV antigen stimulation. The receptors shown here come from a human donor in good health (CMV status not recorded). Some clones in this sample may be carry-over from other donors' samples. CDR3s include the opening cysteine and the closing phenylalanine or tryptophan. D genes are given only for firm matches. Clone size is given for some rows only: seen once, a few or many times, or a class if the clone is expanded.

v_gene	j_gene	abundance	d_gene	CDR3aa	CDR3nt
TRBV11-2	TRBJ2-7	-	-	CASSLAAQLLNYEQYF	TGTGCCAGCAGCTTGGCCGCTCAACTGCTTAACTACGAGCAGTACTTC
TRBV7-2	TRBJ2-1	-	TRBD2	CASSLAGREQFF	TGTGCCAGCAGCTTGGCCGGGAGGGAGCAGTTCTTC
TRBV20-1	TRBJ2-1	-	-	CSARSDWQDEQFF	TGCAGTGCTAGATCCGACTGGCAGGATGAGCAGTTCTTC
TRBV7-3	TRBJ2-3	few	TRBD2	CASSLKRGGITDTQYF	TGTGCCAGCAGCTTAAAGCGGGGGGGCATAACAGATACGCAGTATTTT
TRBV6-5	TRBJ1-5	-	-	CASSYSSGSSNQPQHF	TGTGCCAGCAGTTACTCGTCGGGCAGTAGCAATCAGCCCCAGCATTTT
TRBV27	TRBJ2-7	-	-	CASSLFGGATYEQYF	TGTGCCAGCAGTTTATTTGGCGGGGCAACCTACGAGCAGTACTTC
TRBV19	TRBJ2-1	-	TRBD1	CASDRGAVHNEQFF	TGTGCCAGTGACAGGGGTGCCGTACACAATGAGCAGTTCTTC
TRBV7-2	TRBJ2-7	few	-	CASSLVSGAYEQYF	TGTGCCAGCAGCTTAGTGAGCGGTGCCTACGAGCAGTACTTC
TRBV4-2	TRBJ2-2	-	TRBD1	CASSHPGGTGDTGELFF	TGTGCCAGCAGCCACCCGGGGGGGACAGGGGACACCGGGGAGCTGTTTTTT
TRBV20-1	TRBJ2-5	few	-	CSAKAARETQYF	TGCAGTGCTAAAGCGGCGCGAGAGACCCAGTACTTC
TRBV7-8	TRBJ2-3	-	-	CASSFPPGRGGSTDTQYF	TGTGCCAGCAGCTTTCCACCGGGGAGGGGGGGGAGCACAGATACGCAGTATTTT
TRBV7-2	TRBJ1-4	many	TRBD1	CASSPDRGRRKLFF	TGTGCCAGCAGCCCCGACAGGGGGCGCAGGAAACTGTTTTTT
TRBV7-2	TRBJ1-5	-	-	CASSSYSNQPQHF	TGTGCCAGCAGTTCTTATAGCAATCAGCCCCAGCATTTT
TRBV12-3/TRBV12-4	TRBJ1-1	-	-	CASRQLRSQGSEAFF	TGTGCCAGCAGACAACTAAGATCTCAGGGCAGTGAAGCTTTCTTT
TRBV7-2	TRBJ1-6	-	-	CASSLATVDNSPLHF	TGTGCCAGCAGCTTAGCGACAGTCGATAATTCACCCCTCCACTTT
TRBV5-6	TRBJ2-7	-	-	CASSFGGLYEQYF	TGTGCCAGCAGCTTCGGGGGGCTCTACGAGCAGTACTTC
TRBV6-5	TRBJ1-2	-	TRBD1	CASRPRDRTNYGYTF	TGTGCCAGCAGGCCCCGGGACAGGACTAACTATGGCTACACCTTC
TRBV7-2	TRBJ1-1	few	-	CASSYPPHTRPTEAFF	TGTGCCAGCAGCTACCCCCCCCATACCCGTCCCACTGAAGCTTTCTTT
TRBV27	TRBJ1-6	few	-	CASSSRGLESPLHF	TGTGCCAGCAGCTCCCGGGGGTTAGAATCACCCCTCCACTTT
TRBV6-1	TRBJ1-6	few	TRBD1	CAGHLSPGQGENSPLHF	TGTGCCGGACATTTGTCGCCGGGACAGGGGGAAAATTCACCCCTCCACTTT
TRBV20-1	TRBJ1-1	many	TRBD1	CSAKSTRGLHRNTEAFF	TGCAGTGCTAAATCAACCAGGGGGCTTCATAGGAACACTGAAGCTTTCTTT
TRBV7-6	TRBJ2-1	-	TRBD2	CASSSLAGGSYNEQFF	TGTGCCAGCAGCTCCCTAGCGGGGGGAAGCTACAATGAGCAGTTCTTC
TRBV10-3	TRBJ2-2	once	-	CAISEGTLTGELFF	TGTGCCATCAGTGAGGGGACGCTCACCGGGGAGCTGTTTTTT
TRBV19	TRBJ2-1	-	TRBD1	CASRQQGASSYNEQFF	TGTGCCAGTAGGCAACAGGGGGCGAGTTCCTACAATGAGCAGTTCTTC
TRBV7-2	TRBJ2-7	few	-	CASSLEFGDSLSSYEQYF	TGTGCCAGCAGCTTAGAATTCGGCGACAGTCTAAGCTCCTACGAGCAGTACTTC
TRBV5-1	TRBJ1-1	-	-	CASSPRGADTEAFF	TGCGCCAGCAGCCCTAGGGGGGCGGACACTGAAGCTTTCTTT
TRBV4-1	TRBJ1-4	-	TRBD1	CASSPEGAATNEKLFF	TGCGCCAGCAGCCCCGAGGGGGCCGCAACTAATGAAAAACTGTTTTTT
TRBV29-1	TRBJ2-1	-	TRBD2	CSVAPSGSPDPFF	TGCAGCGTTGCGCCTAGCGGGAGCCCCGATCCCTTCTTC
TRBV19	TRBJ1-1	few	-	CASSISGTPGTEAFF	TGTGCCAGTAGTATTAGTGGGACCCCGGGCACTGAAGCTTTCTTT
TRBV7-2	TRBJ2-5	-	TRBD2	CASSLGAGAGPYF	TGTGCCAGCAGCTTAGGAGCTGGAGCGGGGCCGTACTTC
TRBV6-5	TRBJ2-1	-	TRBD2	CASSSGLDINEQFF	TGTGCCAGCAGCTCGGGACTAGATATCAATGAGCAGTTCTTC
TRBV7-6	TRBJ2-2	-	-	CASSDVYRGNTGELFF	TGTGCCAGCAGCGATGTTTACAGAGGGAACACCGGGGAGCTGTTTTTT
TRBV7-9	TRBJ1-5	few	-	CASSPEGAGQPQHF	TGTGCCAGCAGCCCCGAAGGGGCTGGTCAGCCCCAGCATTTT
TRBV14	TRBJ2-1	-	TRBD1	CASSQATGGVYNEQFF	TGTGCCAGCAGCCAAGCGACAGGGGGAGTCTACAATGAGCAGTTCTTC
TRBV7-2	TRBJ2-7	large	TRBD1	CASSHPGTGYEQYF	TGTGCCAGCAGCCACCCCGGGACAGGCTACGAGCAGTACTTC
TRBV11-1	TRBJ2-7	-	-	CASSSSSGRYEQYF	TGTGCCAGCAGCTCTTCATCAGGTCGATACGAGCAGTACTTC
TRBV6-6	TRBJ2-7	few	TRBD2	CASSYDAQRGSYEQYF	TGTGCCAGCAGTTACGACGCCCAGCGGGGCTCCTACGAGCAGTACTTC
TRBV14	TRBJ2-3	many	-	CASRGRGLSDTQYF	TGTGCCAGTAGGGGACGAGGCTTGTCAGATACGCAGTATTTT
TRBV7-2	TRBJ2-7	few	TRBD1	CASRKWTGRGSYEQYF	TGTGCCAGCAGGAAATGGACAGGGAGAGGGTCCTACGAGCAGTACTTC
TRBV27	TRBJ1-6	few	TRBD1	CASSPPRDRNSPLHF	TGTGCCAGCAGTCCCCCCCGGGACAGAAATTCACCCCTCCACTTT
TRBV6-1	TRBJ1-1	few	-	CASSEGGGLNTEAFF	TGTGCCAGCAGTGAAGGGGGAGGGTTGAACACTGAAGCTTTCTTT
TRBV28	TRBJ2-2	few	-	CASSLATNTGELFF	TGTGCCAGCAGTTTGGCCACGAACACCGGGGAGCTGTTTTTT
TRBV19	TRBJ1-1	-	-	CASTVGPTIMNTEAFF	TGTGCCAGCACAGTGGGGCCTACAATCATGAACACTGAAGCTTTCTTT
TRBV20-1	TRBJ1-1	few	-	CSAVGQLNTEAFF	TGCAGTGCTGTAGGACAGCTGAACACTGAAGCTTTCTTT
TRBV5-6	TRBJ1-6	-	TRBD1	CASSTGQGVGSPLHF	TGTGCCAGCAGCACGGGACAGGGGGTCGGCTCACCCCTCCACTTT
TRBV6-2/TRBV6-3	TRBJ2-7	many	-	CASKDLQAYEQYF	TGTGCCAGCAAGGATTTACAGGCCTACGAGCAGTACTTC
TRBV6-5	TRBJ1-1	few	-	CASSYETEAFF	TGTGCCAGCAGTTATGAAACTGAAGCTTTCTTT
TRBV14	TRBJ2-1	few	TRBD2	CASSQDKAGTSQFF	TGTGCCAGCAGCCAAGATAAAGCGGGGACTTCGCAGTTCTTC
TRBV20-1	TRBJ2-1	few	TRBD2	CSARLSSGGFNEQFF	TGCAGTGCTAGATTATCCAGCGGGGGGTTCAATGAGCAGTTCTTC
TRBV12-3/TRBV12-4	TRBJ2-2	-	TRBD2	CASSFGGTRGTGELFF	TGTGCCAGCAGTTTTGGTGGGACTAGAGGCACCGGGGAGCTGTTTTTT
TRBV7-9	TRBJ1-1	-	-	CASSLAVEAFF	TGTGCCAGCAGCTTGGCTGTTGAAGCTTTCTTT
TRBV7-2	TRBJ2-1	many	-	CASSYTDEQFF	TGTGCCAGCAGTTACACGGATGAGCAGTTCTTC
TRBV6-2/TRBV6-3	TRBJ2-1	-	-	CASSGLLNEQFF	TGTGCCAGCAGTGGACTTCTCAATGAGCAGTTCTTC
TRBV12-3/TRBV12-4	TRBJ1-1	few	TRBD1	CASSPTGGGSEAFF	TGTGCCAGCAGTCCGACAGGGGGTGGATCTGAAGCTTTCTTT